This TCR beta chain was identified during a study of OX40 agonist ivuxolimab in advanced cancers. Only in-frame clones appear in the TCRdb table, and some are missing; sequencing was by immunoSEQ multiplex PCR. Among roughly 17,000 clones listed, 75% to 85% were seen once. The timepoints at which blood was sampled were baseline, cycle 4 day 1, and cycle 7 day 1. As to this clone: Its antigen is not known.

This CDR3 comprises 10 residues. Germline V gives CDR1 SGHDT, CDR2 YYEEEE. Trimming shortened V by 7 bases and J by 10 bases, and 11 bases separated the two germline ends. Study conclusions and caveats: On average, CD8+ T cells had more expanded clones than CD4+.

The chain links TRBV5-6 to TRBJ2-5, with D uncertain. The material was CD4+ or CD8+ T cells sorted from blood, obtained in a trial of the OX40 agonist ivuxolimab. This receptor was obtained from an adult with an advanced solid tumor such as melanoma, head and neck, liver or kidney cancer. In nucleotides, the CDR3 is TGTGCCAGCGGACGATTGGGCCAGTACTTC. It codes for CASGRLGQYF.